Detailed here is one T cell receptor (beta chain). No antigen is known for it. V lost 3 bases and J 4 bases, leaving 9 bases between the germline ends. The germline V gene encodes CDR1 MDHEN and CDR2 SYDVKM. The CDR3 contains 13 residues. Produced via immunoSEQ multiplex PCR; TCRdb's table is partial and in-frame only. The sample includes about 80,000 clones, 80% to 95% of them seen just once. The sample belongs to a study of T cell responses to AZD1222 COVID-19 vaccine. Study results and limitations: Most donors were white British, females outnumbered males, and clonal diversity was possibly underestimated.

The input for sequencing was peripheral blood, taken 28 days after the second AZD1222 dose. The chain joins TRBV28 to TRBJ1-2; D not certain. The sequence was obtained from an adult who received the AZD1222 COVID-19 vaccine. For the CDR3, the DNA is TGTGCCAGCAGTTTGTTGACGGCCTATGGCTACACCTTC. This codes for CASSLLTAYGYTF.